This T cell receptor (beta chain) was captured in a study of blood T cells in healthy people across ages. Overall study results and limits: Any changes in expanded clonotypes were possibly confounded, as donor CMV status remained unknown. Researchers judged that diversity estimates from one million T cells fell short of true values.

Only a few counts were recorded for this clonotype. Its specificity is unknown. Combining a sample-barcoded 5' primer with a J-beta primer mix, a second PCR ran for roughly 7 to 12 cycles. MiXCR, applied by TCRdb to the 5' RACE reads, yields one record per CDR3 protein. The sample lists fewer than 2 million distinct CDR3 sequences; about two fifths were seen once. Healthy individuals of Caucasian origin from Russia, aged 6 to 90, served as donors. Total RNA amounts of at least 6 micrograms were extracted per sample. Source material: blood. The sequence was obtained from a human donor in good health.

This CDR3 reads CASSPLGSITEAFF. Here the CDR3 DNA reads TGTGCCAGCAGCCCCCTAGGCTCTATTACTGAAGCTTTCTTT. The chain has TRBV7-2 and TRBJ1-1; D unresolved. Germline assignment: CDR1 SGHTA and CDR2 FQGNSA. V was trimmed by 5 bases and J by 5 bases, leaving 15 bases between them. The CDR3 sequence is 14 residues long.